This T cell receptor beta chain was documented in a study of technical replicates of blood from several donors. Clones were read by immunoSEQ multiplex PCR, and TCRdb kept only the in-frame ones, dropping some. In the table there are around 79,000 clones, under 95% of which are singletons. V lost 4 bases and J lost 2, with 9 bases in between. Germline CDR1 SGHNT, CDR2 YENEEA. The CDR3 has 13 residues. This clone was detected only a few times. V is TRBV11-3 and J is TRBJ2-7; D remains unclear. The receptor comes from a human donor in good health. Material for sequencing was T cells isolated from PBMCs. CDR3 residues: CASSSSSTYEQYF. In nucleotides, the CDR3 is TGTGCCAGCAGCTCCTCGAGTACCTACGAGCAGTACTTC. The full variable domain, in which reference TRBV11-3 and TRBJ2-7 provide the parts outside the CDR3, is EAGVVQSPRYKIIEKKQPVAFWCNPISGHNTLYWYLQNLGQGPELLIRYENEEAVDDSQLPKDRFSAERLKGVDSTLKIQPAELGDSAVYLCASSSSSTYEQYFGPGTRLTVT.